One and the same sample provided the 27 T cell receptor beta chains below, sequenced in a study of response to subunit inactivated influenza vaccine. TCRdb reprocessed the RT-PCR reads via MiXCR and lists one record per CDR3 protein. The data show around 170,000 distinct CDR3 sequences, about 10% seen once. The sample was CD8+ T cells sorted from PBMCs, taken less than 30 months after vaccination. The receptors stem from a man aged 45-69 years who received an inactivated influenza vaccine.

This clonotype was counted only a few times. This rearrangement joins TRBV4-3 to TRBJ1-2; D possibly corresponds to TRBD1 (5 bases). The germline V gene has CDR1 LGHNA and CDR2 YSLEER. This CDR3 spans 14 amino acids. Deletions cut 0 bases from V and 4 bases from J, with 9 bases between. Written as DNA, the CDR3 is TGCGCCAGCAGCCAAGAGGGGGATAGCTATGGCTACACCTTC. Translation: CASSQEGDSYGYTF.

The chain carries TRBV20-1 and TRBJ2-1, with D uncertain. This CDR3 contains 10 residues. V lost 6 bases and J lost 7, with 7 bases in between. The germline V gene has CDR1 DFQATT and CDR2 SNEGSKA (reference sequence). CDR3: CSASVNEQFF. CDR3 bases: TGCAGTGCCAGTGTGAATGAGCAGTTCTTC.

This clonotype was seen a few times. The V gene is TRBV11-2, the J gene TRBJ2-7, with a tentative D call TRBD2 (7 bases). The V gene lost 4 bases and the J gene lost 3 bases, with 13 bases spanning the gap. The CDR3 contains 14 residues. Per the germline V gene, CDR1 is SGHAT and CDR2 is FQNNGV. Here the CDR3 reads CASSWGRGFYEQYF. CDR3 DNA: TGTGCCAGCAGCTGGGGGAGGGGGTTCTACGAGCAGTACTTC.

This clonotype was detected many times. The chain couples TRBV4-3 to TRBJ2-1, with 13 bases lining up with TRBD2. CDR3 length equals 15 residues. Trimming at V came to 2 bases and at J to 9 bases, leaving 4 bases not matched to a gene. Looked up from germline, CDR1 is LGHNA and CDR2 is YSLEER. In DNA form, the CDR3 reads TGCGCCAGCAGCCAAACTAGCGGGGGGGCAGGTGAGCAGTTCTTC. Its protein product is CASSQTSGGAGEQFF.

The rearrangement links TRBV6-2 or TRBV6-3 to TRBJ2-1; D gene unclear. V lost 0 bases and J 2 bases, leaving 14 bases between the germline ends. Germline values: CDR1 MNHEY, CDR2 SVGEGT. The CDR3 is 17 amino acids. The CDR3 DNA is TGTGCCAGCAGTTACTCGATTAGGGTTCCCACCTACAATGAGCAGTTCTTC. It translates to CASSYSIRVPTYNEQFF.

This clonotype was recorded a few times. This chain joins TRBV27 and TRBJ2-7; TRBD2 agrees at 11 bases. Germline V gives CDR1 MNHEY, CDR2 SMNVEV (reference sequence). Trimming removed 6 bases from V and 2 bases from J; junction bases left unmatched: 3. This CDR3 has 14 amino acids. The CDR3 DNA sequence: TGTGCCAGCAGGGGACTAGCGGCGACCTACGAGCAGTACTTC. This translates into CASRGLAATYEQYF.

This clonotype has more than one count but fewer than ten. This chain uses TRBV6-5 with TRBJ2-3, with 12 bases aligning to TRBD2. V was pared by 4 bases and J by 2 bases, with 7 bases of the junction left unmatched. Germline V CDR1 and CDR2: MNHEY, SVGAGI. This CDR3 is built from 17 residues. The CDR3 nucleotides read TGTGCCAGCAGTTCCTCGACTAGCGGGGGAATCACAGATACGCAGTATTTT. It specifies CASSSSTSGGITDTQYF.

The chain carries TRBV7-3 and TRBJ1-1; D remains unclear. The CDR3 runs 14 residues. Trimming cost V 4 bases and J 5 bases, with 14 bases left between them. Germline-derived CDR1 and CDR2 are SGHTA and FQGTGA. The CDR3 is CASSSSGHGTEAFF. In DNA, the CDR3 is TGTGCCAGCAGCTCGTCTGGGCACGGGACTGAAGCTTTCTTT.

This clonotype was counted only a few times. V and J are TRBV3-1 and TRBJ2-1, with 10 positions matching TRBD2. V dropped 3 bases and J dropped 8; count of bases not matched to a gene: 4. CDR1 LGHDT and CDR2 YNNKEL come from the germline V gene (reference sequence). The CDR3 runs 14 residues. Here the CDR3 reads CASSQGLASDEQFF. CDR3 DNA: TGTGCCAGCAGCCAGGGACTAGCGTCCGATGAGCAGTTCTTC.

This clonotype was counted only a few times. The rearrangement links TRBV14 to TRBJ1-1, with a tentative D call TRBD1 (5 bases). V was clipped by 3 bases and J by 5 bases, with 7 bases between them. The CDR3 sequence is 12 residues long. Germline loops: CDR1 SGHDN, CDR2 FVKESK. DNA of the CDR3: TGTGCCAGCAGCCAGGGGCGGACTGAAGCTTTCTTT. Protein product: CASSQGRTEAFF.

This clonotype has more than one count but fewer than ten. V usage is TRBV20-1 and J usage is TRBJ2-1; TRBD1 or TRBD2 may be the D gene (5 bases each). The CDR3 has 15 amino acids. Per the germline V gene, CDR1 is DFQATT and CDR2 is SNEGSKA (reference sequence). Trimming pared 3 bases from V and 1 base from J, leaving 13 bases between. The CDR3 loop is CSASWGRASYNEQFF. The CDR3 DNA reads as TGCAGTGCTAGCTGGGGACGGGCGTCCTACAATGAGCAGTTCTTC.

This chain links TRBV29-1 with TRBJ2-5; TRBD1 aligns across 10 bases. The CDR3 spans 13 residues. V shed 7 bases and J 3 bases; nucleotides not matched to a gene: 5. CDR1 is SQVTM, CDR2 ANQGSEA, per germline. The CDR3 is CSGMGQGKETQYF. The CDR3 nucleotides read TGCAGCGGGATGGGACAGGGGAAAGAGACCCAGTACTTC. The whole variable domain, remainder taken from reference TRBV29-1 and TRBJ2-5, is SAVISQKPSRDICQRGTSLTIQCQVDSQVTMMFWYRQQPGQSLTLIATANQGSEATYESGFVIDKFPISRPNLTFSTLTVSNMSPEDSSIYLCSGMGQGKETQYFGPGTRLLVL.

The chain couples TRBV7-8 to TRBJ2-7; 10 nucleotides match TRBD1. V shed 5 bases and J 4 bases; nucleotides not matched to a gene: 8. This CDR3 is built from 15 residues. Germline-derived CDR1 and CDR2 are SGHVS and FQNEAQ. The CDR3 DNA sequence: TGTGCCAGCAGCCCTTTGGGACAGGGGCTGTACGAGCAGTACTTC. Its protein is CASSPLGQGLYEQYF.

This clonotype was counted between two and nine times. The chain joins TRBV4-1 to TRBJ2-3, with 13 bases identical to TRBD2. The CDR3 is 19 amino acids. The V gene's germline CDR1 is MGHRA and CDR2 YSYEKL. V gave up 3 bases and J gave up 2 bases; unmatched junction bases: 11. The CDR3 sequence: CASSHNIGLAGEDTDTQYF. The CDR3 DNA reads TGCGCCAGCAGCCACAATATCGGACTAGCGGGAGAGGACACAGATACGCAGTATTTT.

The chain carries TRBV27 and TRBJ1-5; D perhaps matches TRBD1 (5 bases). V lost 3 bases, J lost 7 bases, and 13 bases lay in between. This CDR3 is built from 14 residues. Germline CDR1 MNHEY, CDR2 SMNVEV (reference sequence). CDR3 protein: CASSFAGVGQPQHF. The CDR3 DNA reads TGTGCCAGCAGTTTTGCGGGGGTGGGGCAGCCCCAGCATTTT.

The chain uses TRBV5-1 and TRBJ1-1; D is unclear. The V and J ends lost 0 bases and 1 base respectively, with 7 bases between them. Germline V lookup: CDR1 SGHRS, CDR2 YFSETQ. This CDR3 spans 14 amino acids. The CDR3 DNA follows: TGCGCCAGCAGCTTGGCCCTGGGGAACACTGAAGCTTTCTTT. It codes for CASSLALGNTEAFF.

V gene TRBV14 combines with J gene TRBJ2-1; 7 bases agree with TRBD2. The CDR3 runs 12 residues. J lost 7 bases, V lost 5 bases, and 2 bases had no gene match. Germline-derived CDR1 and CDR2 are SGHDN and FVKESK. The DNA for the CDR3 is TGTGCCAGCAGCTGGGAGGGGAATGAGCAGTTCTTC. This codes for CASSWEGNEQFF.

In its sample, this clonotype was seen a few times. The V gene is TRBV14, the J gene TRBJ2-2, with D possibly TRBD2 on 6 matching bases. V was cut by 10 bases and J by 6 bases, with 24 bases left in between. The CDR3 runs 16 residues. Germline V gene sequence: CDR1 SGHDN, CDR2 FVKESK. The CDR3: CAIHEEGNYFAGELFF. In DNA, the CDR3 is TGTGCCATCCACGAGGAGGGAAATTATTTCGCCGGGGAGCTGTTTTTT.

This chain joins TRBV4-2 and TRBJ2-3, with 7 positions matching TRBD2. The CDR3 extends over 17 amino acids. Trimming removed 3 bases from V and 1 base from J; junction bases left unmatched: 10. Germline V gene sequence: CDR1 LGHNA, CDR2 YNFKEQ. CDR3 DNA: TGTGCCAGCAGCCAGTCCCCCAGCGGGGCAGGCACAGATACGCAGTATTTT. It translates to CASSQSPSGAGTDTQYF.

The chain recombines TRBV11-2 with TRBJ2-7; perhaps TRBD2 as D (6 bases). In germline, CDR1 is SGHAT, CDR2 FQNNGV. V lost 7 bases, J lost 5 bases, and 15 bases lay in between. The CDR3 spans 13 residues. This chain's CDR3 is CASTGAGIHEQYF. The CDR3, as DNA: TGTGCCAGCACCGGGGCGGGAATCCACGAGCAGTACTTC.

The chain carries TRBV6-1 and TRBJ1-5; D ambiguous. V lost 3 bases, J lost 4 bases, and 10 bases lay in between. Germline-derived CDR1 and CDR2 are MNHNS and SASEGT. The CDR3 covers 14 residues. CDR3 loop: CASSESVGNQPQHF. DNA of the CDR3: TGTGCCAGCAGTGAGTCGGTGGGGAATCAGCCCCAGCATTTT.

This clonotype was seen a handful of times. The chain is built from TRBV4-3 and TRBJ2-3; unclear D gene. Germline assignment: CDR1 LGHNA and CDR2 YSLEER. V lost 0 bases to trimming and J lost 0 bases, with 7 bases between them. The CDR3 covers 15 residues. The CDR3 nucleotides are TGCGCCAGCAGCCAAGATTACGGTAGCACAGATACGCAGTATTTT. Its protein product is CASSQDYGSTDTQYF.

This chain links TRBV3-1 with TRBJ1-4; D possibly corresponds to TRBD1 (5 bases). V lost 2 bases to trimming and J lost 0 bases, with 19 bases between them. The germline V gene has CDR1 LGHDT and CDR2 YNNKEL (reference sequence). The CDR3 is made up of 19 amino acids. The CDR3 sequence: CASSQLRRDPTATNEKLFF. The CDR3 DNA sequence: TGTGCCAGCAGCCAATTACGGAGGGACCCAACCGCAACTAATGAAAAACTGTTTTTT.

The CDR3 bases are TGCAGCGTTCCCCCCGGGACAGGGGTAGAGACCCAGTACTTC. Protein product: CSVPPGTGVETQYF. This chain uses TRBV29-1 with TRBJ2-5, with 10 positions matching TRBD1. The trim removed 5 bases at V and 4 bases at J, leaving 7 bases unmatched. The CDR3 sequence is 14 residues long. Germline V lookup: CDR1 SQVTM, CDR2 ANQGSEA.

This clonotype appeared many times. J is TRBJ2-7 and V is TRBV7-6; 8 bases are shared with TRBD2. The CDR3 extends over 14 amino acids. The junction had 4 bases not matched to a gene; V was cut back by 4 bases and J by 2 bases. Germline V gene sequence: CDR1 SGHVS, CDR2 FNYEAQ. For the CDR3, the DNA is TGTGCCAGCAGCTCGACTAGCGTAGCCTACGAGCAGTACTTC. The encoded protein is CASSSTSVAYEQYF.

The table lists this clonotype with many counts. The V and J genes are TRBV6-6 and TRBJ2-7; D unclear. CDR3 length: 13 amino acids. Germline CDR1 and CDR2: MNHNY and SVGAGI (reference sequence). The V end lost 2 bases, the J end lost 2 bases, and 7 bases lay between the germline ends. CDR3 amino acids: CASSYHSAYEQYF. CDR3 DNA sequence: TGTGCCAGCAGTTACCACAGTGCCTACGAGCAGTACTTC.

There are a few counts of this clonotype. For the CDR3, the DNA is TGTGCCAGCAGATACTTGGGGACCCAGTACTTC. It is translated as CASRYLGTQYF. This chain uses TRBV27 with TRBJ2-5; no definite D call. The germline CDR1 and CDR2 sequences are MNHEY and SMNVEV (reference sequence). CDR3 length: 11 amino acids. V gave up 6 bases and J gave up 7 bases, with 9 bases separating them.